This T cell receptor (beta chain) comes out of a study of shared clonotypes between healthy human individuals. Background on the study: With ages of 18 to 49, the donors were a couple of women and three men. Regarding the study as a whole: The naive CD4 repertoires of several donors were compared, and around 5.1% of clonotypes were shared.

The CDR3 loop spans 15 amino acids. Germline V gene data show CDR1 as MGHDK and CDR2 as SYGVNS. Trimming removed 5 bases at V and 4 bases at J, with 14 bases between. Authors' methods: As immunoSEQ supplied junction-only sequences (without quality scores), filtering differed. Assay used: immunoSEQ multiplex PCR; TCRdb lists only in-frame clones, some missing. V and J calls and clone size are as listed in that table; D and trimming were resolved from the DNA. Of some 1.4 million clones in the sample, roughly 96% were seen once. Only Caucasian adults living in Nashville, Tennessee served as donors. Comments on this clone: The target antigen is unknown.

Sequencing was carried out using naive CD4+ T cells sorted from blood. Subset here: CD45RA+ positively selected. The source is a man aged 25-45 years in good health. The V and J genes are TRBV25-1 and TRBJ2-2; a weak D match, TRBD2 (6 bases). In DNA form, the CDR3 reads TGTGCCAGCAGTCTAAGGTTCGGGGGCACCGGGGAGCTGTTTTTT. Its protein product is CASSLRFGGTGELFF.